These 8 T cell receptor beta chains were all obtained from the same sample, sequenced in a study of blood T cell repertoires in COVID-19. Only in-frame clones appear in the TCRdb table, and some are missing; sequencing was by immunoSEQ multiplex PCR. The repertoire includes roughly 110,000 clones, over 60% of them detected once, and 6% to 6.5% sits in the top ten. Input material: peripheral blood. These receptors came from an elderly man with COVID-19, enrolled during active disease.

The chain combines TRBV5-6 with TRBJ2-5; 7 nucleotides agree with TRBD2. CDR1 and CDR2 from the germline V gene are SGHDT and YYEEEE. The CDR3 spans 16 residues. The V segment lost 0 bases and the J segment 2 bases; nucleotides outside the gene matches: 7. The CDR3 reads CASSLGRGSGQETQYF. The CDR3 nucleotides are TGTGCCAGCAGCTTGGGACGGGGTAGCGGGCAAGAGACCCAGTACTTC. The whole variable domain, filled in from reference TRBV5-6 and TRBJ2-5, reads DAGVTQSPTHLIKTRGQQVTLRCSPKSGHDTVSWYQQALGQGPQFIFQYYEEEERQRGNFPDRFSGHQFPNYSSELNVNALLLGDSALYLCASSLGRGSGQETQYFGPGTRLLVL.

The CDR3 sequence is CASSWGANTGELFF. The CDR3 DNA reads as TGTGCCAGCAGCTGGGGGGCGAACACCGGGGAGCTGTTTTTT. The gene calls are TRBV5-4 and TRBJ2-2; perhaps TRBD2 as D (6 bases). V lost 3 bases, J lost 0 bases, and 6 bases lay in between. CDR1 and CDR2 from the germline V gene are SGHNT and YYREEE (reference sequence). The CDR3 contains 14 residues.

This chain links TRBV5-1 with TRBJ2-7, with 7 bases matching TRBD1. Trimming took 4 bases from V and 6 from J; bases not matched to a gene: 4. This CDR3 spans 12 amino acids. Germline V gene data show CDR1 as SGHRS and CDR2 as YFSETQ. CDR3 sequence reads: CASSLDRVEQYF. CDR3 DNA: TGCGCCAGCAGCCTCGACAGGGTCGAGCAGTACTTC.

V and J are TRBV25-1 and TRBJ1-2, with D possibly matching TRBD1 (6 bases). The CDR3 runs 13 residues. The germline gives CDR1 MGHDK, CDR2 SYGVNS. Trimming took 1 base from V and 6 from J, leaving 9 bases between them. CDR3 region: CASSESRGNGYTF. CDR3 DNA sequence: TGTGCCAGCAGTGAATCCAGGGGAAATGGCTACACCTTC.

The chain couples TRBV7-2 to TRBJ2-1; 14 nucleotides match TRBD2. Looked up from germline, CDR1 is SGHTA and CDR2 is FQGNSA. Unmatched junction bases numbered 3, after V lost 5 bases and J lost 6 bases. The CDR3 loop spans 15 amino acids. CDR3: CASSQGLAGGNEQFF. The CDR3 bases are TGTGCCAGCAGCCAAGGACTAGCGGGGGGCAATGAGCAGTTCTTC.

The chain's CDR3 is CASSLSLAGISYEQYF. The CDR3 region has the DNA TGTGCCAGCAGTTTGTCCTTAGCGGGAATCTCCTACGAGCAGTACTTC. This chain joins TRBV28 and TRBJ2-7; TRBD2 aligns across 8 bases. CDR3 length: 16 amino acids. In germline, CDR1 is MDHEN, CDR2 SYDVKM. With 3 bases clipped from V and 0 bases from J, the junction kept 7 bases outside the gene matches.

This clone is a singleton in its sample. The V and J genes are TRBV10-2 and TRBJ2-3; 11 bases are a match to TRBD2. The germline V gene has CDR1 WSHSY and CDR2 SAAADI. The J segment lost 2 bases and the V segment lost 8 bases, leaving 3 bases of the junction unmatched. CDR3 length: 14 amino acids. The CDR3 region has the DNA TGCGCCAGCCGACTAGCGGGACCCACAGATACGCAGTATTTT. It specifies CASRLAGPTDTQYF.

The chain combines TRBV6-5 with TRBJ1-4; 8 bases map to TRBD1. The CDR3 covers 15 residues. The junction had 12 bases not matched to a gene; V was cut back by 8 bases and J by 7 bases. Germline values: CDR1 MNHEY, CDR2 SVGAGI. The CDR3 is CASLLRTGIGEKLFF. For the CDR3, the DNA is TGTGCCAGCCTGCTTCGGACAGGGATAGGTGAAAAACTGTTTTTT.